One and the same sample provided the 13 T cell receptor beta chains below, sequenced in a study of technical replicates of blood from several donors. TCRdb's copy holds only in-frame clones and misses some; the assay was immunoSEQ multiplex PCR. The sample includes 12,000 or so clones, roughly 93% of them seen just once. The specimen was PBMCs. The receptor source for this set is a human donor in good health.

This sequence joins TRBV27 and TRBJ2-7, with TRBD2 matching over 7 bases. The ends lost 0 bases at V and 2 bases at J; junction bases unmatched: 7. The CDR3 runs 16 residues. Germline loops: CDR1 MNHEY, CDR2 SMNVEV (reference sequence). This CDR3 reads CASSLSFLAATYEQYF. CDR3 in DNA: TGTGCCAGCAGTTTATCGTTCCTAGCGGCTACCTACGAGCAGTACTTC.

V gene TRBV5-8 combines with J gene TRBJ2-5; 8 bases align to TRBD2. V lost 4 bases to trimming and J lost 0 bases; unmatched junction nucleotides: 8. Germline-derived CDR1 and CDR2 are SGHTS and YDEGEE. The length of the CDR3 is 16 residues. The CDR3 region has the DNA TGTGCCAGCAGCCCGGGGGGACTAGAGTACCAAGAGACCCAGTACTTC. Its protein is CASSPGGLEYQETQYF.

The CDR3 DNA reads TGCGCCAGCAGCCAAGATTGGAGTGAAAAACTGTTTTTT. Translating gives CASSQDWSEKLFF. The J gene is TRBJ1-4, the V gene TRBV4-1; D uncertain. Trimming stripped 0 bases from V and 7 bases from J, with 6 bases between. Germline values: CDR1 MGHRA, CDR2 YSYEKL. The CDR3 sequence is 13 residues long.

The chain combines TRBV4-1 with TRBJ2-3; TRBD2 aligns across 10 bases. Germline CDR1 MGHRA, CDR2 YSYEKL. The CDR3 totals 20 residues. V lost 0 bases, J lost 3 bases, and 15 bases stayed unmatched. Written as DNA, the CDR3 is TGCGCCAGCAGCCAAGACTGGGGTCTAACGGCTAGCGGGAGAACAGATACGCAGTATTTT. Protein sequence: CASSQDWGLTASGRTDTQYF.

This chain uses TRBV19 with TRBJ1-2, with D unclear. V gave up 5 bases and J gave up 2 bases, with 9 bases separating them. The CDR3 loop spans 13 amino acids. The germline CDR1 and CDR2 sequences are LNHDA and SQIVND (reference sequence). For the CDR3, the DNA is TGTGCCAGTAGTCCGGGAGGGAACTATGGCTACACCTTC. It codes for CASSPGGNYGYTF.

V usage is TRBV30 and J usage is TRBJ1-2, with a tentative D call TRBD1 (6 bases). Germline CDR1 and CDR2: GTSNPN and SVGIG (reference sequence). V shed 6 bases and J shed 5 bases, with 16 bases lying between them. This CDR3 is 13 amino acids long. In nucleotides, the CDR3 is TGTGCCTGCCCGAGGGGGGGGTCGTATGGCTACACCTTC. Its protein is CACPRGGSYGYTF.

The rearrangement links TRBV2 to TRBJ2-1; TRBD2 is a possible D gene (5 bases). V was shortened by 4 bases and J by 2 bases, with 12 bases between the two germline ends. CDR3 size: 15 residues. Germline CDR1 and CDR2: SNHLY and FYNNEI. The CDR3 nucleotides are TGTGCCAGCAGTGGGAAGCGGATAGCCTACAATGAGCAGTTCTTC. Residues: CASSGKRIAYNEQFF.

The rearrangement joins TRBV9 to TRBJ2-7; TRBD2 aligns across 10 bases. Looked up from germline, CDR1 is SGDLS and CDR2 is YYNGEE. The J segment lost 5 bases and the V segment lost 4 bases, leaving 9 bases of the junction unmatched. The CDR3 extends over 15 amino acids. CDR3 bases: TGTGCCAGCAGCCTGGGGGGACTAGCGATCCACGAGCAGTACTTC. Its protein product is CASSLGGLAIHEQYF.

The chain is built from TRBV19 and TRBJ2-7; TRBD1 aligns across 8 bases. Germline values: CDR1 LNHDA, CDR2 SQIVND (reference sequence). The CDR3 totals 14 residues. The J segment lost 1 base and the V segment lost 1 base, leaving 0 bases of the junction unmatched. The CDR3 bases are TGTGCCAGTAGTATAGGGACAGGGTCCTACGAGCAGTACTTC. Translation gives CASSIGTGSYEQYF. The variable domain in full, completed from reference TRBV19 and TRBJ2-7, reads DGGITQSPKYLFRKEGQNVTLSCEQNLNHDAMYWYRQDPGQGLRLIYYSQIVNDFQKGDIAEGYSVSREKKESFPLTVTSAQKNPTAFYLCASSIGTGSYEQYFGPGTRLTVT.

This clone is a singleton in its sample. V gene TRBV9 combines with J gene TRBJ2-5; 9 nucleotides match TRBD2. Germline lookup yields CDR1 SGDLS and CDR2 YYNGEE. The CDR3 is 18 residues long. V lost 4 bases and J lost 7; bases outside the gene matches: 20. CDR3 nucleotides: TGTGCCAGCAGCCCTACGCTAAGGCGGGAGGGCCCGTCCGGGACCCAGTACTTC. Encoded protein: CASSPTLRREGPSGTQYF.

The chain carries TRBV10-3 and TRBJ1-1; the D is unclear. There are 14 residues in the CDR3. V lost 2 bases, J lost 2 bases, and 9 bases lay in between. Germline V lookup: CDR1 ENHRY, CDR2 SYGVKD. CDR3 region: CAISEGGVNTEAFF. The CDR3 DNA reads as TGTGCCATCAGTGAGGGAGGCGTCAACACTGAAGCTTTCTTT.

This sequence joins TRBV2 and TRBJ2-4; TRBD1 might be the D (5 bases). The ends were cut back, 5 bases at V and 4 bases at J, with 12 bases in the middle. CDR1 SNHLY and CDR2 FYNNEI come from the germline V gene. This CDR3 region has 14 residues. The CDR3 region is CASSPQGTKNIQYF. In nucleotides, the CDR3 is TGTGCCAGCAGTCCCCAGGGTACTAAAAACATTCAGTACTTC.

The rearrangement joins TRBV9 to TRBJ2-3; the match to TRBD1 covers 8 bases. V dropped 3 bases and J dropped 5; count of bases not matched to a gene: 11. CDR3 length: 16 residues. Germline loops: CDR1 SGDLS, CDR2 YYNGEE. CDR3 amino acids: CASSAFSAGQGDTQYF. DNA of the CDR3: TGTGCCAGCAGCGCCTTCTCGGCAGGACAGGGAGATACGCAGTATTTT.